Listed here are 11 T cell receptor beta chains from one sample, sequenced in a study of CD8 T cells in Susac syndrome. Random hexamers were used to reverse transcribe about 0.5 to 1 ug of RNA. TCRdb re-derived calls from the immunoSEQ multiplex PCR reads in MiXCR, one entry per CDR3 protein. The profile covers 100,000 to 150,000 distinct CDR3 sequences, with 90% to 95% appearing a single time and around 0.12% taken by the ten largest. Material for sequencing was CD4+ T cells from PBMCs. The receptors were gathered from a human donor in good health.

The rearrangement links TRBV7-9 to TRBJ2-2; unclear D gene. Germline V gene sequence: CDR1 SEHNR, CDR2 FQNEAQ (reference sequence). CDR3 size: 13 residues. Trimming removed 2 bases at V and 6 bases at J, with 7 bases between. The DNA of the CDR3 is TGTGCCAGCAGCTTACGCTTTCCCGGGGAGCTGTTTTTT. Translation gives CASSLRFPGELFF.

V gene TRBV12-3 or TRBV12-4 combines with J gene TRBJ1-5; 8 bases are a match to TRBD1. The ends lost 3 bases at V and 0 bases at J; junction bases unmatched: 4. The CDR3 loop spans 16 amino acids. Here the CDR3 DNA reads TGTGCCAGCAGTTTTCAGGGGGCGAATAGCAATCAGCCCCAGCATTTT. Its protein product is CASSFQGANSNQPQHF.

The chain links TRBV5-4 to TRBJ2-5, with D hard to call. The CDR3 is 13 amino acids. V dropped 0 bases and J dropped 5 bases, with 8 bases sitting between them. Per germline, CDR1 SGHNT and CDR2 YYREEE (reference sequence). In DNA, the CDR3 is TGTGCCAGCAGCTTGGTGGAGTGGGAGACCCAGTACTTC. This sequence encodes CASSLVEWETQYF. The full variable domain, in which reference TRBV5-4 and TRBJ2-5 provide the parts outside the CDR3, is ETGVTQSPTHLIKTRGQQVTLRCSSQSGHNTVSWYQQALGQGPQFIFQYYREEENGRGNFPPRFSGLQFPNYSSELNVNALELDDSALYLCASSLVEWETQYFGPGTRLLVL.

The chain combines TRBV20-1 with TRBJ1-2, with D maybe TRBD1 (6 bases). This CDR3 has 14 amino acids. V gave up 0 bases and J gave up 5 bases, with 13 bases separating them. Germline assignment: CDR1 DFQATT and CDR2 SNEGSKA (reference sequence). The CDR3 loop reads CSAREYGGWYGYTF. CDR3 in DNA: TGCAGTGCTAGAGAGTACGGGGGCTGGTATGGCTACACCTTC.

This chain uses TRBV7-9 with TRBJ2-4; 9 bases map to TRBD2. This CDR3 comprises 15 residues. With V trimmed by 1 base and J by 9 bases, 7 bases remained unmatched. Germline V CDR1 and CDR2: SEHNR, FQNEAQ (reference sequence). The CDR3 sequence is CASSLERGAVGIQYF. CDR3 sequence (DNA): TGTGCCAGCAGCTTAGAGCGGGGGGCGGTTGGCATTCAGTACTTC.

The V and J genes are TRBV3-1 and TRBJ1-1; D is undetermined. The CDR3 runs to 12 residues. V lost 1 base and J 11 bases, leaving 11 bases between the germline ends. CDR1 and CDR2 from the germline V gene are LGHDT and YNNKEL (reference sequence). In DNA, the CDR3 is TGTGCCAGCAGCCAAGGCCCCCGGGCGGCTTTCTTT. Translation: CASSQGPRAAFF. The complete variable domain, with remaining parts taken from reference TRBV3-1 and TRBJ1-1, reads DTAVSQTPKYLVTQMGNDKSIKCEQNLGHDTMYWYKQDSKKFLKIMFSYNNKELIINETVPNRFSPKSPDKAHLNLHINSLELGDSAVYFCASSQGPRAAFFGQGTRLTVV.

The rearrangement links TRBV5-1 to TRBJ2-1, with a tentative D call TRBD2 (5 bases). This CDR3 is built from 14 residues. The germline V gene has CDR1 SGHRS and CDR2 YFSETQ. Trimming pared 3 bases from V and 4 bases from J, leaving 11 bases between. Here the CDR3 reads CASSSSDFYNEQFF. CDR3 DNA sequence: TGCGCCAGCAGCTCCTCGGACTTTTACAATGAGCAGTTCTTC. Looking up the rest from reference TRBV5-1 and TRBJ2-1 gives the full variable domain: KAGVTQTPRYLIKTRGQQVTLSCSPISGHRSVSWYQQTPGQGLQFLFEYFSETQRNKGNFPGRFSGRQFSNSRSEMNVSTLELGDSALYLCASSSSDFYNEQFFGPGTRLTVL.

There are a few counts of this clonotype. The V gene is TRBV3-1, the J gene TRBJ2-7; tentatively, D is TRBD1 (5 bases). The V gene's germline CDR1 is LGHDT and CDR2 YNNKEL (reference sequence). The CDR3 is 12 amino acids. The V and J ends lost 6 bases and 1 base respectively, with 7 bases between them. CDR3 loop: CASSRGSYEQYF. The CDR3 DNA follows: TGTGCCAGCAGTAGGGGTTCCTACGAGCAGTACTTC.

This rearrangement joins TRBV6-6 to TRBJ2-3; 10 nucleotides agree with TRBD2. Germline V gives CDR1 MNHNY, CDR2 SVGAGI (reference sequence). V shed 6 bases, J shed 6 bases, and the junction held 6 bases outside the gene matches. The CDR3 has 14 amino acids. CDR3 DNA sequence: TGTGCCAGCAGCGAGCGGGAGGGTTTGGATACGCAGTATTTT. Its translation is CASSEREGLDTQYF.

The rearrangement joins TRBV28 to TRBJ2-1; maybe TRBD1 (9 bases). The CDR3 has 17 amino acids. Per germline, CDR1 MDHEN and CDR2 SYDVKM. For the CDR3, the DNA is TGTGCTCACGCCGGGACAGGGATACTAGCGGCCTACAATGAGCAGTTCTTC. It codes for CAHAGTGILAAYNEQFF.

The gene calls are TRBV5-4 and TRBJ2-1, with TRBD2 matching 15 bases. This CDR3 is built from 15 residues. V dropped 3 bases and J dropped 9; count of bases not matched to a gene: 4. Per germline, CDR1 SGHNT and CDR2 YYREEE (reference sequence). CDR3 bases: TGTGCCAGCAGCTCTGGACTAGCGGGAGGGAGTGAGCAGTTCTTC. This translates into CASSSGLAGGSEQFF.